A few counts support the clone carrying this T cell receptor beta chain. The target antigen is unknown. Germline CDR1 reads SGHRS; CDR2 reads YFSETQ. This CDR3 contains 16 residues. V was pared by 0 bases and J by 7 bases, with 5 bases of the junction left unmatched. PCR used 60 Vbeta primers and 13 Jbeta primers. Data came from immunoSEQ multiplex PCR; TCRdb stores just in-frame clones and leaves some out. The sample lists around 150,000 clones; 55% to 75% were seen once. This sample was taken from a study of cytomegalovirus exposure and HLA in healthy donors. Study at large: Early on, a data release was issued that held some 85 million unique TCRs from HLA-typed donors. Study-level points and caveats: It was confirmed in vitro that a few of the CMV-associated chains were specific for CMV antigens. It was only CMV serostatus that was available as immune exposure information. Investigators reported around 150 TCR beta chains as tied to cytomegalovirus.

The sample taken for sequencing was PBMCs. The chain employs TRBV5-1 and TRBJ2-1, with TRBD1 matching over 12 bases. The receptor was derived from a man in his fifties or sixties in good health and CMV-seropositive. CDR3 nucleotide sequence: TGCGCCAGCAGCTTGGTGGGACAGGGGGCGCTTAATGAGCAGTTCTTC. Its translation is CASSLVGQGALNEQFF. Full variable domain (rest looked up from reference TRBV5-1 and TRBJ2-1): KAGVTQTPRYLIKTRGQQVTLSCSPISGHRSVSWYQQTPGQGLQFLFEYFSETQRNKGNFPGRFSGRQFSNSRSEMNVSTLELGDSALYLCASSLVGQGALNEQFFGPGTRLTVL.